A selection of T cell receptor beta chains follows, all from one sample in a study of blood T cell repertoires in COVID-19. Here immunoSEQ multiplex PCR was the method, and the copy in TCRdb shows in-frame clones only, minus some. The sample shows 100,000 to 150,000 clones, approximately 71% of them seen only once. Sequencing was carried out using peripheral blood. The receptors stem from a woman in her 70s with acute or convalescent COVID-19. CDR3s include the opening cysteine and the closing phenylalanine or tryptophan. The D gene is left open where the match is weak. Clone size, where shown, is once, few, many, or a class for clones that have expanded.

TRBV30	.	.	TRBJ2-2	TGTGCCTGGACCAGAGGACAGGGAGGGGCCGGGGAGCTGTTTTTT	CAWTRGQGGAGELFF
TRBV15	TRBD1	.	TRBJ1-2	TGTGCCACCAGCAGAGGTCGACAGGGGGACTATGGCTACACCTTC	CATSRGRQGDYGYTF
TRBV6-5	TRBD1	.	TRBJ1-2	TGTGCCACCTGGACAGGGTCTAACTATGGCTACACCTTC	CATWTGSNYGYTF
TRBV21-1	.	few	TRBJ2-7	TGTGCCAGCACCCTCGGGGGAGTAGACTACGAGCAGTACTTC	CASTLGGVDYEQYF
TRBV5-5	.	.	TRBJ2-3	TGTGCCAGCAGCCGTGGCGGGGGCCTCACAGATACGCAGTATTTT	CASSRGGGLTDTQYF
TRBV5-4	TRBD2	.	TRBJ2-1	TGTGCCAGCAGCTTGGCCCAACTAGCGGGTCAGCAGTTCTTC	CASSLAQLAGQQFF
TRBV12-3/TRBV12-4	.	.	TRBJ2-5	TGTGCCAGCACCAAGACAGACCAAGAGACCCAGTACTTC	CASTKTDQETQYF
TRBV25-1	.	few	TRBJ1-4	TGTGCCAGCAGTGAGACAGGAGGTGAAAAACTGTTTTTT	CASSETGGEKLFF
TRBV11-3	TRBD1	.	TRBJ2-1	TGTGCCAGCAGCTCCGGGACAGGGGGATCAACAAGTGAGCAGTTCTTC	CASSSGTGGSTSEQFF
TRBV19	.	once	TRBJ1-5	TGTGCCAGTAGTATTGACATACACCAGCATTTT	CASSIDIHQHF
TRBV5-1	TRBD1	once	TRBJ1-2	TGCGCCAGCAGCTTAGGACAGGGTTTTGGCTACACCTTC	CASSLGQGFGYTF
TRBV5-4	TRBD2	.	TRBJ2-3	TGTGCCAGCAGCTCTACTAGCGGGTTAGATACGCAGTATTTT	CASSSTSGLDTQYF
TRBV28	.	.	TRBJ1-5	TGTGCCAGCAGTTTAAGGCAGGCCTCCAGCAATCAGCCCCAGCATTTT	CASSLRQASSNQPQHF
TRBV30	.	.	TRBJ1-2	TGTGCCGGGAGCTCTTCAGGGAACTATGGCTACACCTTC	CAGSSSGNYGYTF
TRBV18	.	once	TRBJ1-5	TGTGCCAGCTCACCATCAGGGGCCCCATATAGCAATCAGCCCCAGCATTTT	CASSPSGAPYSNQPQHF
TRBV5-1	.	.	TRBJ1-1	TGCGCCAGCAGCTATTCCATGGGAGGGGGGGCGATGAACACTGAAGCTTTCTTT	CASSYSMGGGAMNTEAFF